These 27 T cell receptor beta chains originate from one sample sequenced in a study of blood T cell repertoires in COVID-19. The table came from immunoSEQ multiplex PCR; TCRdb's copy has only in-frame clones and leaves some out. This table holds about 270,000 clones, more than 75% found once. Source material: PBMCs or T cells enriched from blood (not recorded which). These receptors were taken from a woman aged 60-75 years in a cohort exposed to, infected with or recovered from COVID-19 (not recorded which).

The V gene is TRBV27, the J gene TRBJ2-1, with D maybe TRBD1 (7 bases). Germline V gene sequence: CDR1 MNHEY, CDR2 SMNVEV (reference sequence). Trimming cost V 6 bases and J 8 bases, with 14 bases left between them. CDR3 length: 13 residues. In nucleotides, the CDR3 is TGTGCCAGCAGCTCCAGGGGGGAGGATGAGCAGTTCTTC. This translates into CASSSRGEDEQFF.

V is TRBV24-1 and J is TRBJ1-5; the D gene is possibly TRBD1 (6 bases). Germline lookup yields CDR1 KGHDR and CDR2 SFDVKD. Between the trimmed V and J ends, which lost 3 bases and 3 bases, there was a span of 8 bases. This CDR3 has 14 residues. The CDR3 protein is CATSDGQNNQPQHF. CDR3 coding DNA: TGTGCCACCAGTGATGGACAGAACAATCAGCCCCAGCATTTT.

V usage is TRBV4-1 and J usage is TRBJ2-1, with D perhaps TRBD2 (6 bases). V was cut by 0 bases and J by 2 bases, with 8 bases left in between. From germline, CDR1 is MGHRA and CDR2 YSYEKL. This CDR3 has 15 residues. The CDR3 reads CASSQDGLPYNEQFF. CDR3 in DNA: TGCGCCAGCAGCCAAGATGGACTACCCTACAATGAGCAGTTCTTC.

V is TRBV5-1 and J is TRBJ2-7; tentatively, D is TRBD1 (5 bases). The CDR3 has 13 residues. Germline-derived CDR1 and CDR2 are SGHRS and YFSETQ. Trimming took 2 bases from V and 3 from J, leaving 9 bases between them. CDR3 DNA: TGCGCCAGCAGCTTTAGGCAGGGCTACGAGCAGTACTTC. This encodes CASSFRQGYEQYF.

The J gene is TRBJ2-5, the V gene TRBV11-2; the D gene is possibly TRBD1 (6 bases). V lost 4 bases to trimming and J lost 4 bases, with 16 bases between them. Germline CDR1 SGHAT, CDR2 FQNNGV. CDR3 length: 15 residues. CDR3 bases: TGTGCCAGCAGCTCCGCCTACAGGGAGATAGAGACCCAGTACTTC. It translates to CASSSAYREIETQYF. Based on the CDR3 plus reference TRBV11-2 and TRBJ2-5, the full variable domain is EAGVAQSPRYKIIEKRQSVAFWCNPISGHATLYWYQQILGQGPKLLIQFQNNGVVDDSQLPKDRFSAERLKGVDSTLKIQPAKLEDSAVYLCASSSAYREIETQYFGPGTRLLVL.

The CDR3 sequence is CASSGGGIPGYGYTF. The CDR3 DNA sequence: TGTGCCAGCAGTGGGGGAGGGATCCCAGGATATGGCTACACCTTC. The genes are TRBV2 and TRBJ1-2; D is undetermined. The V gene lost 4 bases and the J gene lost 5 bases, with 17 bases spanning the gap. The germline gives CDR1 SNHLY, CDR2 FYNNEI. This CDR3 comprises 15 residues.

This sequence joins TRBV23-1 and TRBJ1-1; 9 positions agree with TRBD1. TRBV23-1 is an ORF, and what it does is uncertain. The CDR3 spans 19 residues. V shed 2 bases, J shed 2 bases, and the junction held 15 bases outside the gene matches. CDR3 sequence reads: CASSQVGQGDRIRNTEAFF. The CDR3 nucleotides are TGCGCCAGCAGTCAAGTGGGACAGGGAGATCGTATACGAAACACTGAAGCTTTCTTT.

In DNA form, the CDR3 reads TGTGCCAGTAGTATGGGGGCACCGAGCACGGATCAGCCCCAGCATTTT. Translated, it gives CASSMGAPSTDQPQHF. The chain couples TRBV19 to TRBJ1-5, with D possibly matching TRBD1 (6 bases). V gave up 3 bases and J gave up 5 bases, with 17 bases separating them. There are 16 residues in the CDR3. Per germline, CDR1 LNHDA and CDR2 SQIVND (reference sequence).

The chain couples TRBV27 to TRBJ2-7; 16 bases line up with TRBD2. The V segment lost 5 bases and the J segment 1 base; nucleotides outside the gene matches: 5. The CDR3 sequence is 17 residues long. Germline V lookup: CDR1 MNHEY, CDR2 SMNVEV (reference sequence). CDR3 loop: CASSGGLAGGPSYEQYF. CDR3 DNA sequence: TGTGCCAGCAGTGGGGGACTAGCGGGAGGGCCTTCCTACGAGCAGTACTTC.

V is TRBV7-8 and J is TRBJ2-5, with 8 bases fitting TRBD2. With 3 bases clipped from V and 1 base from J, the junction kept 4 bases outside the gene matches. The CDR3 totals 15 residues. CDR1 and CDR2 (germline): SGHVS, FQNEAQ. The CDR3 is CASSFSGRPQETQYF. CDR3 in DNA: TGTGCCAGCAGCTTCAGCGGGAGACCCCAAGAGACCCAGTACTTC. The full variable domain, completed using reference TRBV7-8 and TRBJ2-5, is GAGVSQSPRYKVAKRGQDVALRCDPISGHVSLFWYQQALGQGPEFLTYFQNEAQLDKSGLPSDRFFAERPEGSVSTLKIQRTQQEDSAVYLCASSFSGRPQETQYFGPGTRLLVL.

The chain is built from TRBV24-1 and TRBJ2-2; 8 bases map to TRBD1. CDR1 and CDR2 (germline): KGHDR, SFDVKD. This CDR3 has 15 residues. Trimming cost V 9 bases and J 5 bases; bases outside gene matches: 10. CDR3 in DNA: TGTGCCACCCGACAGACAGGGGTTGGGACCGGGGAGCTGTTTTTT. This translates into CATRQTGVGTGELFF.

The rearrangement joins TRBV6-6 to TRBJ1-2, with 11 bases that match TRBD1. This CDR3 is built from 17 residues. J lost 0 bases, V lost 5 bases, and 8 bases had no gene match. Germline lookup yields CDR1 MNHNY and CDR2 SVGAGI (reference sequence). As DNA, the CDR3 is TGTGCCAGCAGTCGACTGGGACAGGGGGAAGCTAACTATGGCTACACCTTC. Translation: CASSRLGQGEANYGYTF.

The rearrangement joins TRBV7-2 to TRBJ1-5; 8 positions agree with TRBD1. The CDR3 has 15 amino acids. Unmatched junction bases numbered 10, after V lost 6 bases and J lost 6 bases. From germline, CDR1 is SGHTA and CDR2 FQGNSA. The CDR3 DNA sequence: TGTGCCAGCAGTTACGGACAGGGAAAATTTCAGCCCCAGCATTTT. It codes for CASSYGQGKFQPQHF.

CDR3 DNA: TGCAGCGTTGACGGAACTAGCGGGGGCACAGATACGCAGTATTTT. As protein: CSVDGTSGGTDTQYF. The chain uses TRBV29-1 and TRBJ2-3, with 10 nucleotides matching TRBD2. V was pared by 3 bases and J by 1 base, with 4 bases of the junction left unmatched. In germline, CDR1 is SQVTM, CDR2 ANQGSEA. This CDR3 has 15 residues.

This clone was counted between two and nine times. J is TRBJ1-1 and V is TRBV15; D gene unclear. The V end was cut by 3 bases, the J end by 0 bases, with 8 bases between. The CDR3 sequence is 14 residues long. Per the germline V gene, CDR1 is LNHNV and CDR2 is YYDKDF (reference sequence). CDR3 nucleotides: TGTGCCACCAGCAGGTTACAATTGAACACTGAAGCTTTCTTT. Its protein is CATSRLQLNTEAFF.

The chain has TRBV28 and TRBJ2-1; 8 nucleotides align to TRBD2. V lost 5 bases and J lost 5; bases outside the gene matches: 8. Per the germline V gene, CDR1 is MDHEN and CDR2 is SYDVKM. CDR3 length equals 15 residues. The CDR3: CASSTPSGWNNEQFF. As DNA, the CDR3 is TGTGCCAGCAGTACGCCTAGCGGGTGGAACAATGAGCAGTTCTTC.

The chain employs TRBV30 and TRBJ1-2; 7 bases match TRBD1. Germline trimming cut 6 bases from V and 1 base from J; bases unmatched to any gene: 2. This CDR3 comprises 12 residues. From germline, CDR1 is GTSNPN and CDR2 SVGIG (reference sequence). CDR3 region: CACTGDNYGYTF. CDR3 bases: TGTGCCTGTACAGGGGATAACTATGGCTACACCTTC.

The rearrangement joins TRBV4-3 to TRBJ2-7; no firm D call. Germline CDR1 is LGHNA and CDR2 is YSLEER. The germline V and J ends were trimmed by 1 base and 0 bases, with 7 bases remaining between them. There are 14 residues in the CDR3. Here the CDR3 reads CASSQGQVSYEQYF. CDR3 DNA sequence: TGCGCCAGCAGCCAAGGGCAGGTCTCCTACGAGCAGTACTTC.

V is TRBV2 and J is TRBJ1-6, with TRBD1 as a possible D gene (5 bases). V dropped 3 bases and J dropped 6 bases, with 12 bases sitting between them. There are 15 residues in the CDR3. CDR1 is SNHLY, CDR2 FYNNEI, per germline. The DNA for the CDR3 is TGTGCCAGCAGTGATCTAGGGGCCGGTAATTCACCCCTCCACTTT. Amino acids: CASSDLGAGNSPLHF.

This rearrangement joins TRBV5-1 to TRBJ1-4; tentative D call: TRBD1 (6 bases). There are 14 residues in the CDR3. The V and J ends lost 5 bases and 4 bases respectively, with 12 bases between them. Germline loops: CDR1 SGHRS, CDR2 YFSETQ. CDR3 coding DNA: TGCGCCAGCAGACTGGACAGTCGTAATGAAAAACTGTTTTTT. It yields the protein CASRLDSRNEKLFF.

The genes are TRBV5-1 and TRBJ1-1, with no clear D. The germline CDR1 and CDR2 sequences are SGHRS and YFSETQ. V was pared by 1 base and J by 1 base, with 11 bases between. The CDR3 spans 15 residues. The CDR3 coding sequence is TGCGCCAGCAGCTTGACCAAGCGAGGGAACACTGAAGCTTTCTTT. Amino acid sequence: CASSLTKRGNTEAFF.

The chain recombines TRBV30 with TRBJ2-5; the D gene is possibly TRBD1 (5 bases). Germline V gene sequence: CDR1 GTSNPN, CDR2 SVGIG (reference sequence). The germline V and J ends were trimmed by 0 bases and 4 bases, with 15 bases remaining between them. The length of the CDR3 is 15 residues. CDR3 in DNA: TGTGCCTGGAGTGTAGGCAGGGTGGATGTAGAGACCCAGTACTTC. It translates to CAWSVGRVDVETQYF.

The gene calls are TRBV9 and TRBJ2-7; D not resolved. The ends were cut back, 0 bases at V and 2 bases at J, with 12 bases in the middle. Looked up from germline, CDR1 is SGDLS and CDR2 is YYNGEE. The CDR3 has 15 amino acids. In nucleotides, the CDR3 is TGTGCCAGCAGCGTAGAGGCGGTCTCGACCTACGAGCAGTACTTC. Amino acid sequence: CASSVEAVSTYEQYF. Together with reference TRBV9 and TRBJ2-7, the CDR3 gives the full variable domain: DSGVTQTPKHLITATGQRVTLRCSPRSGDLSVYWYQQSLDQGLQFLIQYYNGEERAKGNILERFSAQQFPDLHSELNLSSLELGDSALYFCASSVEAVSTYEQYFGPGTRLTVT.

This chain joins TRBV18 and TRBJ2-6, with D perhaps matching TRBD1 (6 bases). V lost 3 bases to trimming and J lost 0 bases, with 9 bases between them. Per germline, CDR1 KGHSH and CDR2 LQKENI. The CDR3 is made up of 16 amino acids. This chain's CDR3 is CASSPDSVSGANVLTF. CDR3 DNA: TGTGCCAGCTCACCGGACAGCGTCTCTGGGGCCAACGTCCTGACTTTC.

CDR3 DNA sequence: TGTGCCAGCAGTTTAAGGGGGGGAGTCTATAATTCACCCCTCCACTTT. It codes for CASSLRGGVYNSPLHF. V usage is TRBV28 and J usage is TRBJ1-6; possibly TRBD1 for D (6 bases). The CDR3 totals 16 residues. V gave up 2 bases and J gave up 3 bases, with 11 bases separating them. Germline lookup yields CDR1 MDHEN and CDR2 SYDVKM.

This chain connects TRBV29-1 to TRBJ1-1; 8 bases are a match to TRBD1. Trimming removed 3 bases from V and 7 bases from J; junction bases left unmatched: 7. CDR3 length: 13 amino acids. Per germline, CDR1 SQVTM and CDR2 ANQGSEA. DNA for the CDR3: TGCAGCGTTGAGTCCAGGGGGCTTGGTGAAGCTTTCTTT. It specifies CSVESRGLGEAFF.

V usage is TRBV28 and J usage is TRBJ1-6, with 8 bases matching TRBD1. This CDR3 is 14 amino acids long. The V and J ends lost 5 bases and 9 bases, in that order; junction bases with no gene match: 6. CDR1 is MDHEN and CDR2 is SYDVKM in the germline V gene. This CDR3 reads CASSPDRGVSPLHF. DNA of the CDR3: TGTGCCAGCAGTCCTGACAGGGGAGTTTCACCCCTCCACTTT.